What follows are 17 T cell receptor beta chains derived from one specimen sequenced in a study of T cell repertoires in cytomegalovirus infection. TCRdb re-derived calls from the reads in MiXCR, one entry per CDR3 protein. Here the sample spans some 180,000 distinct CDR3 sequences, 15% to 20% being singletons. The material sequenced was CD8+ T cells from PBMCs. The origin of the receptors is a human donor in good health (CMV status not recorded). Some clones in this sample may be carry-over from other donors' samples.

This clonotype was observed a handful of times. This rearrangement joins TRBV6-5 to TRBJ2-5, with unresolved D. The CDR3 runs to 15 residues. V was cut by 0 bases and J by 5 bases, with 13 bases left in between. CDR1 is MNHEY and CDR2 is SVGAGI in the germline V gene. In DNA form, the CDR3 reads TGTGCCAGCAGTTACTCGATATCGTTAAGGGAGACCCAGTACTTC. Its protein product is CASSYSISLRETQYF.

The CDR3 loop reads CSAKGGERGWEQYF. CDR3 nucleotide sequence: TGCAGTGCTAAGGGAGGGGAAAGGGGGTGGGAGCAGTACTTC. V usage is TRBV20-1 and J usage is TRBJ2-7, with a possible D match to TRBD2 (7 bases). The CDR3 runs 14 residues. With 4 bases removed from V and 7 bases from J, the gap between germline ends came to 20 bases. The V gene's germline CDR1 is DFQATT and CDR2 SNEGSKA (reference sequence).

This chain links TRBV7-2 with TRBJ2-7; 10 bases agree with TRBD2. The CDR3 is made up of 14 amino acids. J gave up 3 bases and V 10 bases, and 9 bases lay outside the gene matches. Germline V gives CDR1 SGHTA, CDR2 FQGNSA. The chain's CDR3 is CAILAGAGSYEQYF. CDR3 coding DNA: TGTGCCATCCTAGCGGGGGCGGGTAGCTACGAGCAGTACTTC.

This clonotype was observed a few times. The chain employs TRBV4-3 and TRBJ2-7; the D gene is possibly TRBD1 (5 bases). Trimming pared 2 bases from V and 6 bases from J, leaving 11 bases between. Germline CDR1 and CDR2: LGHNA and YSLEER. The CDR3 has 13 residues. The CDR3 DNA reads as TGCGCCAGCAGCCAACCTCTGGACACCGAGCAGTACTTC. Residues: CASSQPLDTEQYF.

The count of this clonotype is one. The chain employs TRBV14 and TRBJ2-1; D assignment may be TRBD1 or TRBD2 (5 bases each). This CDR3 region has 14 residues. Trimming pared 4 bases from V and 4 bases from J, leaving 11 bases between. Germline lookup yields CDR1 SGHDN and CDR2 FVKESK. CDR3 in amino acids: CASSPVWGYNEQFF. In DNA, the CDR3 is TGTGCCAGCAGCCCAGTCTGGGGGTACAATGAGCAGTTCTTC.

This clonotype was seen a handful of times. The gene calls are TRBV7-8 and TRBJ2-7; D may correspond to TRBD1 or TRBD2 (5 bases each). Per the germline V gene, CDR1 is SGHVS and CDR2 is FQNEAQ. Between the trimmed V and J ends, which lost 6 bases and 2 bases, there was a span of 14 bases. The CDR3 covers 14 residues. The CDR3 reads CASRGPEETYEQYF. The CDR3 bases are TGTGCCAGCAGGGGACCGGAGGAAACCTACGAGCAGTACTTC.

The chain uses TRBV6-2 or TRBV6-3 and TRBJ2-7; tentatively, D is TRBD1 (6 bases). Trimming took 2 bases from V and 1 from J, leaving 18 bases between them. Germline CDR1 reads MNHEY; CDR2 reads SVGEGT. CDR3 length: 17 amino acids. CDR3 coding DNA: TGTGCCAGCAGTTACCCTCTGGACCAGGGGCTGTCCTACGAGCAGTACTTC. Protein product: CASSYPLDQGLSYEQYF.

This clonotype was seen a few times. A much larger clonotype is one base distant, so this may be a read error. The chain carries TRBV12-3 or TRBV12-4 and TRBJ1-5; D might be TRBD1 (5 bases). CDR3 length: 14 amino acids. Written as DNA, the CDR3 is TGTGTCAGCAGCCCCCCGGGGGAGGTTCAGCCCCAGCATTTT. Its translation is CVSSPPGEVQPQHF.

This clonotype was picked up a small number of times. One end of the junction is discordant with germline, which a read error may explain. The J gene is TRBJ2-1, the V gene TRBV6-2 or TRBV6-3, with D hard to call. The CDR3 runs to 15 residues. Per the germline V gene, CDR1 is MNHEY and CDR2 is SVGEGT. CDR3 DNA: TGTGGCAGCAGCGCCCCGGTGGCCTCCTACAATGAGCAGTTCTTC. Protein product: CGSSAPVASYNEQFF.

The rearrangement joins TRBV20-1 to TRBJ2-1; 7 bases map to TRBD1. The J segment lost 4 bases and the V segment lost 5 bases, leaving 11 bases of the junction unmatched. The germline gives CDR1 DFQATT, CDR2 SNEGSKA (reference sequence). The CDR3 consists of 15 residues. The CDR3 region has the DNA TGCAGTGCTCTCCTTAGGAAGGGGGCATACAATGAGCAGTTCTTC. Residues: CSALLRKGAYNEQFF.

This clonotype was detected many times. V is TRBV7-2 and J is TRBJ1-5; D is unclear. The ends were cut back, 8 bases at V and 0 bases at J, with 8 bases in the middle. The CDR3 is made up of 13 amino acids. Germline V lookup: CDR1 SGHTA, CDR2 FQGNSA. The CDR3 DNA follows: TGTGCCAGCGCCCATAATAGCAATCAGCCCCAGCATTTT. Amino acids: CASAHNSNQPQHF.

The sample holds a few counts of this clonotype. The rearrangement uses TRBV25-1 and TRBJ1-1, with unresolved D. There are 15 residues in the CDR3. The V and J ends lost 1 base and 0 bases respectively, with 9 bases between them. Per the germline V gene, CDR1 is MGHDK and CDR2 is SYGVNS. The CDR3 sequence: CASSESSGMNTEAFF. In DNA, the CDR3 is TGTGCCAGCAGTGAATCGTCAGGAATGAACACTGAAGCTTTCTTT.

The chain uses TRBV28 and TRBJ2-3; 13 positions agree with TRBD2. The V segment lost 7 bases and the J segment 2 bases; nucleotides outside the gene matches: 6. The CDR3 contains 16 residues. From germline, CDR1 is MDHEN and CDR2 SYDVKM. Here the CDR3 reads CASTPGLAGITDTQYF. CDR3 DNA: TGTGCCAGCACCCCGGGACTAGCGGGGATCACAGATACGCAGTATTTT. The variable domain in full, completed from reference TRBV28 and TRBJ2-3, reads DVKVTQSSRYLVKRTGEKVFLECVQDMDHENMFWYRQDPGLGLRLIYFSYDVKMKEKGDIPEGYSVSREKKERFSLILESASTNQTSMYLCASTPGLAGITDTQYFGPGTRLTVL.

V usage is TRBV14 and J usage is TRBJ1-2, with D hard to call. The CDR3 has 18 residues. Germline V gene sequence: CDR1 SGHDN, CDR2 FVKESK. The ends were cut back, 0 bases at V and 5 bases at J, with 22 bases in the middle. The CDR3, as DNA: TGTGCCAGCAGCCAAGATGGTTCGGCGAGCAGCCGCAGTTATGGCTACACCTTC. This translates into CASSQDGSASSRSYGYTF.

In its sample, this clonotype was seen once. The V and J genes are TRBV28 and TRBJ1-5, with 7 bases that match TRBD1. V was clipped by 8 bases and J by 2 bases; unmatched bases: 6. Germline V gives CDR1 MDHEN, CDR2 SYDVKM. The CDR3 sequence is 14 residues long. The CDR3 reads CASDDRDGNQPQHF. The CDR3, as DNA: TGTGCCAGCGACGACAGGGATGGCAATCAGCCCCAGCATTTT.

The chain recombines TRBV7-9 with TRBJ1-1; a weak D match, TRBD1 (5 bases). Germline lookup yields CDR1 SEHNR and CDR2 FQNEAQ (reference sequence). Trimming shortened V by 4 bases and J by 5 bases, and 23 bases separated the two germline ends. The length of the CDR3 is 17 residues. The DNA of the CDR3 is TGTGCCAGCAGCTCCCCCGGGACCCTGGGAGGATGGACTGAAGCTTTCTTT. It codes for CASSSPGTLGGWTEAFF. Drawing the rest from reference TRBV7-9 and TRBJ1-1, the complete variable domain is DTGVSQNPRHKITKRGQNVTFRCDPISEHNRLYWYRQTLGQGPEFLTYFQNEAQLEKSRLLSDRFSAERPKGSFSTLEIQRTEQGDSAMYLCASSSPGTLGGWTEAFFGQGTRLTVV.

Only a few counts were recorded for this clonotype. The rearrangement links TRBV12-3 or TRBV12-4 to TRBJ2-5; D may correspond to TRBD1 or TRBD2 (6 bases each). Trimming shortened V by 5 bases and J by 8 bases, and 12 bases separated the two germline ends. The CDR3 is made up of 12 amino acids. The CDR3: CASSEQGGTQYF. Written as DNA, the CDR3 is TGTGCCAGCAGTGAACAGGGAGGAACCCAGTACTTC.